This T cell receptor beta chain is drawn from a study of CD8 T cells in ankylosing spondylitis. About this clonotype itself: Antigen: not known.

Using its own MiXCR run on the 5' RACE reads, TCRdb lists one record per CDR3 protein. Here the sample spans hundreds of thousands of distinct CDR3 sequences, more than 25% being singletons. Trimming stripped 2 bases from V and 0 bases from J, with 9 bases between. Germline-derived CDR1 and CDR2 are SGHRS and YFSETQ. This CDR3 contains 15 residues. Notes on the study in general: Within ankylosing spondylitis blood, a TCR beta motif made up of eight highly homologous variants appeared to be characteristic.

Sequences were obtained from blood, either unsorted or a sorted T cell fraction (not recorded which). The receptor comes from a male donor with ankylosing spondylitis. This chain links TRBV5-1 with TRBJ2-1, with D unresolved. The CDR3 DNA follows: TGCGCCAGCAGCTTTGGGTTCAGCTCCTACAATGAGCAGTTCTTC. Translated, it gives CASSFGFSSYNEQFF.